A single sample is the source of the 7 T cell receptor beta chains below, sequenced in a study of cytomegalovirus exposure and HLA in healthy donors. PCR amplification relied on 60 Vbeta primers (plus 13 Jbeta primers). Sequencing used immunoSEQ multiplex PCR; TCRdb keeps in-frame clones, though not all of them. This sample has roughly 190,000 clones, with 81% found just once. The sample consisted of PBMCs. The source is a man aged 35 to 55 in good health and CMV-seropositive.

The chain couples TRBV4-1 to TRBJ1-5; the D gene is possibly TRBD1 (6 bases). The CDR3 is 15 amino acids. V lost 1 base and J lost 2, with 9 bases in between. Germline V gene lookup returns CDR1 MGHRA and CDR2 YSYEKL. CDR3: CASSQAPGGNQPQHF. DNA for the CDR3: TGCGCCAGCAGCCAAGCTCCAGGGGGCAATCAGCCCCAGCATTTT.

The chain couples TRBV4-2 to TRBJ2-1, with a tentative D call TRBD1 (5 bases). The V gene lost 0 bases and the J gene lost 4 bases, with 10 bases spanning the gap. The CDR3 sequence is 15 residues long. Germline loops: CDR1 LGHNA, CDR2 YNFKEQ. DNA for the CDR3: TGTGCCAGCAGCCAAGATTACCGACAGTACAATGAGCAGTTCTTC. This sequence encodes CASSQDYRQYNEQFF.

The chain couples TRBV7-2 to TRBJ2-3, with 7 bases fitting TRBD2. After removal of 2 bases from V and 0 bases from J, the junction contained 2 bases not matched to a gene. Looked up from germline, CDR1 is SGHTA and CDR2 is FQGNSA. The CDR3 has 15 residues. The CDR3 region is CASSLRRESTDTQYF. CDR3 in DNA: TGTGCCAGCAGCTTACGGCGGGAGAGCACAGATACGCAGTATTTT.

This chain joins TRBV9 and TRBJ2-7; possibly TRBD1 for D (6 bases). In germline, CDR1 is SGDLS, CDR2 YYNGEE. The CDR3 contains 14 residues. Deletions cut 7 bases from V and 2 bases from J, with 16 bases between. Written as DNA, the CDR3 is TGTGCCAGCGGCCCAGGGCAGGGGACCTACGAGCAGTACTTC. This sequence encodes CASGPGQGTYEQYF.

The V and J genes are TRBV6-1 and TRBJ1-2; no reliable D call. The CDR3 is 10 amino acids. The V gene's germline CDR1 is MNHNS and CDR2 SASEGT. V was cut by 10 bases and J by 8 bases, with 11 bases left in between. The CDR3 here is CATRDCGYTF. Written as DNA, the CDR3 is TGTGCCACCCGAGACTGCGGCTACACCTTC.

The V and J genes are TRBV5-6 and TRBJ2-1; TRBD2 matches at 7 bases. Germline V gene lookup returns CDR1 SGHDT and CDR2 YYEEEE. J lost 8 bases, V lost 0 bases, and 8 bases had no gene match. There are 15 residues in the CDR3. CDR3 amino acids: CASSLDGREFDEQFF. The CDR3 region has the DNA TGTGCCAGCAGCTTGGATGGGCGGGAGTTCGATGAGCAGTTCTTC.

The CDR3 loop is CASSPYKGTLYNEQFF. The CDR3 coding sequence is TGTGCCAGCAGCCCCTACAAGGGGACTTTATACAATGAGCAGTTCTTC. The genes are TRBV7-6 and TRBJ2-1; D is possibly TRBD2 (6 bases). Trimming removed 5 bases from V and 4 bases from J, with 18 bases in between. There are 16 residues in the CDR3. The germline CDR1 and CDR2 sequences are SGHVS and FNYEAQ.